This TCR beta chain came from a study of blood T cell repertoires in COVID-19. The CDR3 is 12 residues long. With 7 bases removed from V and 8 bases from J, the gap between germline ends came to 14 bases. Germline CDR1 MNHEY, CDR2 SVGAGI. The repertoire was sequenced with immunoSEQ multiplex PCR; TCRdb's copy has only in-frame clones and lacks some. The sample contains about 69,000 clones, 79% of which appear only once. Sequenced: peripheral blood. The chain joins TRBV6-5 to TRBJ1-1; a weak D match, TRBD1 (6 bases). The clonotype originates from a human donor in a cohort sampled during active COVID-19. For the CDR3, the DNA is TGTGCCAGCACCTTCTTTCAGGGGGAAGCTTTCTTT. Translating it yields CASTFFQGEAFF.